This TCR beta chain was captured in a study of blood T cells in healthy people across ages (dated by TCRdb to between 2014 and 2017). Study-wide context: In model experiments, template switching captured roughly one uniquely barcoded TCR beta cDNA molecule for every two T cells. The study analyzed two additional independent replicas of 1 million unique cDNA reads from the same blood draw for two donors, one aged 18 to 30 and one aged 80 or older. To track age-related changes in TCR beta repertoire diversity, the study relied on deep sequencing normalized with unique cDNA molecular identifiers. Donors were grouped into four age groups: young (average approximately 16 years), middle-aged (roughly 38), aged (around 60) and long-lived (around 80). Here is what the overall study found, with its caveats: Bulk unsorted PBMC profiling prevented conclusive comparison of naive and antigen-experienced compartments. Estimates of total diversity based on one million sequenced T cells were considered lower bounds and underestimates. The percentage of naive T cells measured by flow cytometry correlated strongly with observed TCR beta diversity. Because the CMV infection status of the donors was unknown, age-related changes in expanded clonotypes may potentially have been confounded. Compared with the aged group, more naive CD4+ T cells, fewer expanded clones and increased TCR diversity were shown by the long-lived group, suggesting age selection. Observed TCR beta diversity per million T cells fell roughly linearly with age, and a significant reduction was already apparent by age about 38.

Library preparation used 5' RACE. Sequencing was performed on an Illumina HiSeq 2500. A second about 7 to 11 cycle PCR used a sample-barcoded 5' primer and a J-beta primer mix. A template-switch 5' adaptor carrying 12 random nucleotides introduced a unique molecular identifier onto each TCR beta cDNA molecule. Each sample yielded at least 3 million CDR3-containing paired-end reads. The Mint cDNA synthesis kit, primed by a TRBC-specific oligonucleotide, was used to synthesize first-strand cDNA from all RNA. After uracil-DNA glycosylase treatment, a first 18-cycle PCR used universal primers M1SS and BC2_uni_R on all cDNA. The original pipeline was this. Each sample was normalized by randomly selecting 1 million high-quality reads, each carrying a distinct molecular identifier. Instead of being binned into consensus sequences, reads with shared molecular identifiers were discarded. CDR3 identification, clonotype clustering and error correction used MiTCR with a Q25 quality threshold and the strictest error-elimination algorithm. A nonparametric unseen species model with Euler transformation was used to estimate lower-bound total TCR beta diversity. TCRdb applied fastp at Q25 and MiXCR to the public reads, then kept only in-frame beta chains. Each CDR3 protein gets just one entry, which takes the most common genes and DNA from the rows behind it. V and J calls and clone size were set by TCRdb, not the authors. The sample profile shows roughly 800,000 distinct CDR3 sequences; around 25% of them were found once. The top ten constitute more than 8% of the sample.

Trimming accounts for 2 bases at V and 5 bases at J, while the number of junction bases matched to no gene is 8. Inclusive of the bounding cysteine and phenylalanine, the CDR3 is 14 residues long. Just CDR3 DNA is preserved here, 42 bases in frame from base 1. CDR1 and CDR2 (DFQATT, SNEGSKA) derive from the germline V gene (reference sequence). The donors were 40 or so Caucasian individuals from Russia, aged about 6 to 100 years, who were systemically healthy. Each donor gave ten milliliters of peripheral blood, drawn into EDTA-treated Vacutainer tubes. Ficoll-Paque density-gradient centrifugation was used to isolate PBMCs, with at least 7 million obtained per sample. Trizol reagent was used to extract total RNA from PBMCs, with at least 5.5 micrograms per sample. The percentages of naive CD45RAhigh/CD27high T cells were determined by flow cytometry on a PBMC aliquot from every donor. This clonotype showed up just a few times. The antigen it recognizes is unknown. No base quality values were provided; no much bigger clone lies one nucleotide off.

The sample also formed part of further work on T cells of mothers and their children. The other study reports the following: Nine systemically healthy Caucasian individuals, comprising three mothers and their six children, were included as donors. cDNA synthesis used all of the extracted RNA, with roughly 1.5 ug of RNA in each 15 ul reaction. In the second PCR, the M1S primer added sample barcodes and 2-4 random nucleotides. More than 8 million TCR beta CDR3 reads were obtained from each mother, and roughly 3 million reads were obtained from each child. Thymic selection similarly shapes TCR recombination output in related and unrelated pairs, with minor effect from inherited differences. Related mother-child pairs always showed normalized repertoire overlap that was slightly higher than in unrelated mother-child pairs, though the difference was never significant. No persistent microchimeric T cell clones were found, with a detection sensitivity of roughly 99 clones per million clonotypes. The study used deep NGS to compare TCR beta repertoires of mothers and children, seeking features distinguishing related mother-child pairs from unrelated individuals. Mothers averaged roughly 36 +/- 4 years of age and children averaged approximately 12 +/- 4 years. After adapter ligation with NEBNext reagents, the libraries were sequenced on Illumina HiSeq 2000 with 100+100 nt paired-end reads. Mother and child libraries were prepared a month apart and sequenced in separate runs to prevent cross-contamination. For each donor, somewhere between about 450,000 and 2,000,000 distinct TCR beta clonotypes were identified. Naive TCR beta clonotypes were estimated from low-frequency clonotypes matched to each donor's FACS-determined naive share, without sorting.

This sequence was found in a boy aged 10-17 years in good health. Input material: blood. The sequence links TRBV20-1 to TRBJ2-5, and 7 bases in between align with TRBD1. The sequence in DNA is TGCAGTGCTAGAACCACAGGGGCCGGGGAGACCCAGTACTTC. This translates into CSARTTGAGETQYF.